This is a list of T cell receptor beta chains from one sample in a study of shared T cell receptors in the human thymus. The table came from immunoSEQ multiplex PCR; TCRdb's copy has only in-frame clones and leaves some out. Of over 60,000 clones in the sample, roughly 95% are singletons; the top ten hold about 0.036%. The sequencing input was thymocytes. These receptor sequences come from a human donor. Each CDR3 is given with its conserved first and last residue. Each record gives: clone size, J gene, V gene, D gene, CDR3 protein, CDR3 DNA. The D gene is left open where the match is weak. Rows give clone size only sometimes, using once, few, many, or a class for an expanded clone.

clone size: once; J gene: TRBJ1-3; V gene: TRBV5-5; D gene: .; CDR3 protein: CASRPGTRDLLLGGNTIYF; CDR3 DNA: TGTGCCAGCAGACCCGGGACAAGAGACCTTCTCTTAGGTGGAAACACCATATATTTT
clone size: .; J gene: TRBJ2-7; V gene: TRBV7-9; D gene: TRBD1; CDR3 protein: CASSPLHGDREFSYEQYF; CDR3 DNA: TGTGCCAGCAGCCCTCTACACGGGGACAGGGAGTTCTCCTACGAGCAGTACTTC
clone size: once; J gene: TRBJ2-7; V gene: TRBV18; D gene: .; CDR3 protein: CASSPDTNRVGQYF; CDR3 DNA: TGTGCCAGCTCACCGGATACGAACAGGGTCGGGCAGTACTTC
clone size: .; J gene: TRBJ2-1; V gene: TRBV5-4; D gene: .; CDR3 protein: CASSSRSDIVNNEQFF; CDR3 DNA: TGTGCCAGCAGCTCCAGGTCGGACATAGTAAACAATGAGCAGTTCTTC
clone size: .; J gene: TRBJ1-5; V gene: TRBV7-9; D gene: .; CDR3 protein: CASSFEVNQPQHF; CDR3 DNA: TGTGCCAGCAGCTTCGAGGTGAATCAGCCCCAGCATTTT
clone size: .; J gene: TRBJ2-3; V gene: TRBV7-6; D gene: .; CDR3 protein: CASSSPLLLPTDTQYF; CDR3 DNA: TGTGCCAGCAGCTCCCCCTTATTGTTGCCCACAGATACGCAGTATTTT
clone size: .; J gene: TRBJ2-2; V gene: TRBV28; D gene: TRBD2; CDR3 protein: CASSKGLARTGELFF; CDR3 DNA: TGTGCCAGCAGTAAAGGACTAGCGAGGACCGGGGAGCTGTTTTTT
clone size: .; J gene: TRBJ1-6; V gene: TRBV5-3; D gene: TRBD1; CDR3 protein: CARSFYEQGDSPLHF; CDR3 DNA: TGTGCCAGAAGCTTTTATGAGCAGGGGGATTCACCCCTCCACTTT
clone size: .; J gene: TRBJ2-1; V gene: TRBV28; D gene: .; CDR3 protein: CASSTNGYGRLNEQFF; CDR3 DNA: TGTGCCAGCAGTACCAACGGGTATGGGCGCCTAAATGAGCAGTTCTTC
clone size: .; J gene: TRBJ2-6; V gene: TRBV5-1; D gene: .; CDR3 protein: CASPRRSVSQSRANVLTF; CDR3 DNA: TGCGCCAGCCCGCGTAGATCGGTTTCACAAAGTCGGGCCAACGTCCTGACTTTC
clone size: once; J gene: TRBJ2-1; V gene: TRBV6-6; D gene: TRBD2; CDR3 protein: CASSLLAGAYNEQFF; CDR3 DNA: TGTGCCAGCAGTCTTCTAGCGGGGGCCTACAATGAGCAGTTCTTC
clone size: .; J gene: TRBJ1-4; V gene: TRBV5-1; D gene: .; CDR3 protein: CASSLGQFNEKLFF; CDR3 DNA: TGCGCCAGCAGCTTGGGCCAGTTTAATGAAAAACTGTTTTTT
clone size: .; J gene: TRBJ2-1; V gene: TRBV14; D gene: .; CDR3 protein: CASSQVRDSYNEQFF; CDR3 DNA: TGTGCCAGCAGCCAAGTTAGAGACTCCTACAATGAGCAGTTCTTC
clone size: once; J gene: TRBJ1-2; V gene: TRBV4-2; D gene: .; CDR3 protein: CVSSQDPSSYGYTF; CDR3 DNA: TGTGTCAGCAGCCAAGACCCCTCCTCCTATGGCTACACCTTC
clone size: .; J gene: TRBJ2-2; V gene: TRBV7-9; D gene: TRBD1; CDR3 protein: CASSLNGQGADTGELFF; CDR3 DNA: TGTGCCAGCAGCTTAAACGGACAGGGGGCCGACACCGGGGAGCTGTTTTTT
clone size: .; J gene: TRBJ2-5; V gene: TRBV9; D gene: .; CDR3 protein: CASSVGLGDVETQYF; CDR3 DNA: TGTGCCAGCAGCGTAGGGCTAGGAGACGTGGAGACCCAGTACTTC
clone size: .; J gene: TRBJ1-1; V gene: TRBV5-4; D gene: .; CDR3 protein: CASSSRLSLGRANTEAFF; CDR3 DNA: TGTGCCAGCAGCTCCCGTTTATCCTTAGGACGGGCGAACACTGAAGCTTTCTTT
clone size: once; J gene: TRBJ2-2; V gene: TRBV4-2; D gene: .; CDR3 protein: CASSQVSLGRLGAGELFF; CDR3 DNA: TGTGCCAGCAGCCAAGTTTCCCTGGGTCGCCTTGGGGCCGGGGAGCTGTTTTTT
clone size: .; J gene: TRBJ1-3; V gene: TRBV18; D gene: .; CDR3 protein: CASSPSGNTIYF; CDR3 DNA: TGTGCCAGCTCCCCAAGTGGAAACACCATATATTTT
clone size: .; J gene: TRBJ2-7; V gene: TRBV25-1; D gene: TRBD1; CDR3 protein: CASSAKEPGQDSYEQYF; CDR3 DNA: TGTGCCAGCAGTGCTAAAGAACCGGGACAGGATTCCTACGAGCAGTACTTC
clone size: .; J gene: TRBJ2-1; V gene: TRBV10-3; D gene: TRBD2; CDR3 protein: CAISESGASGGPAYNEQFF; CDR3 DNA: TGTGCCATCAGTGAGTCCGGGGCTAGCGGGGGGCCAGCCTACAATGAGCAGTTCTTC
clone size: .; J gene: TRBJ2-5; V gene: TRBV10-3; D gene: .; CDR3 protein: CATWGEETQYF; CDR3 DNA: TGTGCCACCTGGGGGGAAGAGACCCAGTACTTC
clone size: .; J gene: TRBJ1-2; V gene: TRBV27; D gene: .; CDR3 protein: CASTTGTYDGYTF; CDR3 DNA: TGTGCCAGTACGACCGGGACATATGATGGCTACACCTTC
clone size: .; J gene: TRBJ2-7; V gene: TRBV5-6; D gene: .; CDR3 protein: CASSLRTLGYEQYF; CDR3 DNA: TGTGCCAGCAGCTTGCGGACTCTCGGCTACGAGCAGTACTTC
clone size: .; J gene: TRBJ2-3; V gene: TRBV5-6; D gene: .; CDR3 protein: CATSQGCTDTQYF; CDR3 DNA: TGTGCCACCAGCCAGGGTTGCACAGATACGCAGTATTTT
clone size: .; J gene: TRBJ2-5; V gene: TRBV14; D gene: .; CDR3 protein: CASSQGWETQYF; CDR3 DNA: TGTGCCAGCAGCCAAGGATGGGAGACCCAGTACTTC
clone size: .; J gene: TRBJ2-7; V gene: TRBV28; D gene: TRBD1; CDR3 protein: CASSRTWGMGQGNEQYF; CDR3 DNA: TGTGCCAGCAGTCGAACTTGGGGAATGGGACAGGGGAACGAGCAGTACTTC
clone size: .; J gene: TRBJ1-4; V gene: TRBV7-6; D gene: .; CDR3 protein: CASSLWPMGEKLFF; CDR3 DNA: TGTGCCAGCAGCTTATGGCCAATGGGTGAAAAACTGTTTTTT
clone size: .; J gene: TRBJ1-2; V gene: TRBV4-3; D gene: TRBD1; CDR3 protein: CASSQADTGTGDYGYTF; CDR3 DNA: TGCGCCAGCAGCCAAGCGGATACCGGGACAGGAGACTATGGCTACACCTTC
clone size: .; J gene: TRBJ2-1; V gene: TRBV28; D gene: TRBD2; CDR3 protein: CASTERRGESSYNEQFF; CDR3 DNA: TGTGCCAGCACTGAAAGACGGGGGGAAAGCTCCTACAATGAGCAGTTCTTC
clone size: .; J gene: TRBJ2-3; V gene: TRBV4-2; D gene: TRBD2; CDR3 protein: CASSPAQIDAGGRADTQYF; CDR3 DNA: TGTGCCAGCAGCCCGGCTCAGATCGATGCGGGGGGGCGTGCAGATACGCAGTATTTT
clone size: .; J gene: TRBJ1-2; V gene: TRBV15; D gene: .; CDR3 protein: CATSREGGWANYGYTF; CDR3 DNA: TGTGCCACCAGCAGAGAAGGGGGGTGGGCTAACTATGGCTACACCTTC